Only a few counts were recorded for the clone carrying this T cell receptor beta chain. Its antigen remains unidentified. Healthy Caucasians supplied all donations. This entry belongs to a study of identical twins. Study-wide results and caveats: Twin pairs' shared out-of-frame alpha sequences were enriched in low generation probability. Cross-sectional statistical analysis, not tracking of the same donors, underpinned the conclusions. Invariant cells of the MAIT and iNKT types might have partly distorted the zero-insertion analyses.

This CDR3 is built from 16 residues. V dropped 4 bases and J dropped 4; count of bases not matched to a gene: 9. Germline lookup yields CDR1 DFQATT and CDR2 SNEGSKA (reference sequence). TCRdb re-analysed the 5' RACE reads in MiXCR, keeping a single row per CDR3 protein. The sample includes hundreds of thousands of distinct CDR3 sequences, roughly 6.2% of them seen just once. The chain recombines TRBV20-1 with TRBJ2-1, with 11 nucleotides matching TRBD2. The sequence derives from a man aged 18 to 29 in good health. Material: naive T cells sorted from blood. In nucleotides, the CDR3 is TGCAGTGCTACAGCCGTAGGACTAGCGGGTTACAATGAGCAGTTCTTC. Residues: CSATAVGLAGYNEQFF.